This T cell receptor (beta chain) was sequenced for a study of blood T cell repertoires in COVID-19 (dated by TCRdb to 2020 to 2021). Concerning the study at large: Collaborator samples came from the United States, Italy and Spain and covered acute and convalescent phases of COVID-19. The prospective study material was composed of cDNA or gDNA derived from T cells, B-cell-depleted T cells, or PBMCs. The dataset comprised deeply sampled blood TCRbeta repertoires from subjects exposed to, actively infected with, or recovered from COVID-19. The repertoires were released in a freely available public database meant as a resource for research on the immune response to SARS-CoV-2. The samples were drawn from the first 160 participants of the ongoing ImmuneRACE study and from 1,254 subjects provided by 6 global collaborators. A de-identified subject ID, COVID-19 status, age in years and sex were almost always included in the sample metadata. HLA class I and class II types, where available, came from metadata supplied by the sample provider rather than from assay-based typing. The full study reports these points: How much clinical and demographic metadata was included differed by source and by participant, and the metadata was provided uncurated.

Of note for this clone: This clone's antigen is unknown. It has no much larger one-base neighbor in the sample; base qualities were not kept.

Each collaborating institution followed its own protocols to collect whole blood in K2EDTA tubes. For TCRbeta analysis, collaborator samples were shipped as frozen whole blood, as isolated PBMCs, or as DNA extracted from either sample type. The cysteine opens and the phenylalanine closes a CDR3 of 14 amino acids. Solely the CDR3 DNA is kept, with 42 bases framed from the first base. CDR1 and CDR2, per the germline V gene (reference sequence), are GTSNPN and SVGIG. V loses 5 bases at its end and J loses 4 bases; junction bases beyond the gene matches: 3. TCRbeta CDR3 regions were amplified from genomic DNA by means of the immunoSEQ Assay, a bias-controlled multiplex PCR. Processing in the source paper ran as follows. Within the assay, amplification of reference gene primers was used to estimate how many nucleated cells each sample contained. To quantify the absolute abundance of each unique TCRbeta CDR3 rearrangement, sequence reads were collapsed and filtered. For each sample, productive Simpson clonality was calculated by taking the square root of Simpson's diversity index across productive rearrangements. As stored in TCRdb, this immuneACCESS dataset retains in-frame rearrangements with V and J assigned. A fraction of the clones does not appear; measured against another copy, unresolved V genes explain less than half of the discrepancy, and the remainder lacks a known reason. That table furnishes V, J and clone size, whereas the DNA furnished D and trimming. The sample records 45,000 to 60,000 clones, around 80% of which are singletons. The ten largest make up about 15% of the sample.

This sequence was found in a human donor with active or convalescent COVID-19. The donor label of this sample is uncertain. The sequence joins TRBV30 to TRBJ2-6; TRBD1 fits 9 bases in the junction. The sequenced sample was peripheral blood. The sequence in DNA is TGTGCCTGGGGGACAGGGCCCGGGGCCAACGTCCTGACTTTC. Its product reads: CAWGTGPGANVLTF. The CDR3 plus the reference TRBV30 and TRBJ2-6 genes for the other parts give the full variable domain: SQTIHQWPATLVQPVGSPLSLECTVEGTSNPNLYWYRQAAGRGLQLLFYSVGIGQISSEVPQNLSASRPQDRQFILSSKKLLLSDSGFYLCAWGTGPGANVLTFGAGSRLTVL.